This T cell receptor beta chain was identified in a study of OX40 agonist ivuxolimab in advanced cancers. Study information: Melanoma, hepatocellular carcinoma, head and neck or renal cell cancer occurred in dose-escalation patients.

Trimming took off 1 base at V and 7 bases at J, with 14 bases between the two ends. CDR1 is SGHVS and CDR2 is FQNEAQ in the germline V gene. The CDR3 runs 14 residues. Only in-frame clones appear in the TCRdb table, and some are missing; sequencing was by immunoSEQ multiplex PCR. Of more than 60,000 clones in the sample, roughly 87% were seen once. The origin of this receptor is an adult with an advanced solid tumor such as melanoma, head and neck, liver or kidney cancer. The material was CD4+ or CD8+ T cells sorted from blood, obtained in a trial of the OX40 agonist ivuxolimab. The chain is built from TRBV7-8 and TRBJ2-7; D is possibly TRBD1 or TRBD2 (5 bases each). The CDR3 here is CASSLVGTVQEQYF. The CDR3 DNA is TGTGCCAGCAGCTTAGTTGGGACGGTACAGGAGCAGTACTTC.